This entry features one T cell receptor beta chain sequence. This sample was included in a study of human T cells and chemical hapten exposure. Study information: Patients having alopecia areata, totalis or universalis were mostly female.

Separate cDNA molecules received unique molecular identifiers, which the library attached to them. TCRdb called the RACE reads again in MiXCR, with one record for every CDR3 protein. The data contain 150,000 to 200,000 distinct CDR3 sequences, nearly 30% of them singletons. The time point is: pre-sensitization, week 0. Treatment defined: therapeutic diphenylcyclopropenone sensitization with weekly scalp DPC. This CDR3 region has 16 residues. V lost 5 bases to trimming and J lost 6 bases, with 17 bases between them. Germline V gene lookup returns CDR1 SGHTA and CDR2 FQGNSA. The specimen was whole blood, collected in connection with sensitization to the hapten diphenylcyclopropenone (DPC). The V call is TRBV7-2, the J call TRBJ1-6; unclear D gene. This clonotype was sampled from a woman aged 25 to 39 with alopecia areata. Some clones in this sample may be carry-over from other donors' samples. The CDR3 DNA follows: TGTGCCAGCAGCCCAAGGGCCATGGGAAGTAATTCACCCCTCCACTTT. Its protein is CASSPRAMGSNSPLHF.